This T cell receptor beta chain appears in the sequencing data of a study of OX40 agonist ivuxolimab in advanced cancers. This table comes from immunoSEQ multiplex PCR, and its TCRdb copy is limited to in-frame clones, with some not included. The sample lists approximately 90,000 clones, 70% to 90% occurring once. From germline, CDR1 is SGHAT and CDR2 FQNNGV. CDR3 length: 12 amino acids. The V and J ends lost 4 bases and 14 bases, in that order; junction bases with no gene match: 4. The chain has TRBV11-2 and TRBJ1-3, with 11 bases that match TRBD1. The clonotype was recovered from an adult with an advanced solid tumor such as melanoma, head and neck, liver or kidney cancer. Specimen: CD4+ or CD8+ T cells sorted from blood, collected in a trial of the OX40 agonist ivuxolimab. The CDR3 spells CASSSRTGGLYF. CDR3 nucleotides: TGTGCCAGCAGCTCTAGGACAGGGGGCTTATATTTT.